The next 8 T cell receptor beta chains were all read from a single sample in a study of regulatory T cells in long-lasting Graves disease. Combining iRepertoire HTBI primers with Arm-PCR of CDR3 regions, the authors built TCR beta libraries. MiXCR, run by TCRdb on the multiplex PCR reads, gives a single entry per CDR3 protein. The table lists roughly 560,000 distinct CDR3 sequences, about 15% of them singletons. The time point here: newly diagnosed GD, antithyroid drugs for less than 3 months. The TCR library was prepared using RNA isolated from PBMCs. These sequences were also reported in another study, on T cells in Graves' hyperthyroidism and ophthalmopathy.

The sequencing here drew on peripheral blood mononuclear cells (PBMCs), taken at new diagnosis, from a patient treated with antithyroid drugs. Source of these receptors: a woman aged 35-65 years with Graves disease.

The chain has TRBV7-9 and TRBJ2-3, with D unclear. Trimming left V 5 bases short and J 5 bases short, with 11 bases between. The CDR3 sequence is 13 residues long. Germline assignment: CDR1 SEHNR and CDR2 FQNEAQ (reference sequence). CDR3 in DNA: TGTGCCAGCAGCCACTTACTGGGAGATACGCAGTATTTT. It codes for CASSHLLGDTQYF.

The chain is built from TRBV29-1 and TRBJ1-2, with D possibly matching TRBD1 (5 bases). Germline V gene data show CDR1 as SQVTM and CDR2 as ANQGSEA. CDR3 size: 11 residues. V lost 6 bases and J 8 bases, leaving 13 bases between the germline ends. In nucleotides, the CDR3 is TGCAGCGTCGGGGGGGACTGGGGCTACACCTTC. It yields the protein CSVGGDWGYTF. Full variable domain (outside the CDR3, taken from reference TRBV29-1 and TRBJ1-2): SAVISQKPSRDICQRGTSLTIQCQVDSQVTMMFWYRQQPGQSLTLIATANQGSEATYESGFVIDKFPISRPNLTFSTLTVSNMSPEDSSIYLCSVGGDWGYTFGSGTRLTVV.

CDR3 sequence reads: CASSENADTQYF. For the CDR3, the DNA is TGTGCCAGCAGTGAAAATGCGGATACGCAGTATTTT. The gene calls are TRBV12-3 or TRBV12-4 and TRBJ2-3, with D unclear. The CDR3 consists of 12 residues. V lost 5 bases and J 6 bases, leaving 9 bases between the germline ends.

This clonotype showed up just a few times. The rearrangement uses TRBV20-1 and TRBJ2-3; D is unresolved. The CDR3 consists of 12 residues. V was shortened by 7 bases and J by 2 bases, with 10 bases between the two germline ends. CDR1 is DFQATT, CDR2 SNEGSKA, per germline (reference sequence). The DNA of the CDR3 is TGCAGTGGGGTGGACCTCACAGATACGCAGTATTTT. It encodes CSGVDLTDTQYF.

The sample holds one count of this clonotype. With a much larger clone just one base away, this may be a read error. Given the absence of the conserved phenylalanine or tryptophan at the CDR3 end, a read error is likely. The CDR3 is CASSEDRRGGYTL. CDR3 nucleotide sequence: TGTGCCAGCAGCGAGGACAGGCGAGGGGGCTACACCCTC. The V and J genes are TRBV6-2 or TRBV6-3 and TRBJ1-2; 7 nucleotides line up with TRBD1. V was pared by 6 bases and J by 8 bases, with 9 bases of the junction left unmatched. The CDR3 has 13 amino acids. From germline, CDR1 is MNHEY and CDR2 SVGEGT.

The V call is TRBV11-3, the J call TRBJ2-2; D gene uncertain. The germline V gene has CDR1 SGHNT and CDR2 YENEEA. V gave up 7 bases and J gave up 7 bases, with 10 bases separating them. The CDR3 runs 12 residues. Written as DNA, the CDR3 is TGTGCCAGCACTTCCCTGGGCGGGGAGCTGTTTTTT. Its protein product is CASTSLGGELFF.

Many counts were recorded for this clonotype. V is TRBV19 and J is TRBJ2-1, with D perhaps matching TRBD1 (5 bases). CDR3 length: 15 residues. Germline CDR1 is LNHDA and CDR2 is SQIVND (reference sequence). The germline V and J ends were trimmed by 0 bases and 1 base, with 7 bases remaining between them. As DNA, the CDR3 is TGTGCCAGTAGTATAGAGTCAGGGTCCTACAATGAGCAGTTCTTC. Amino acids: CASSIESGSYNEQFF.

This clonotype was counted at least ten times. V is TRBV7-9 and J is TRBJ1-2; no clear D. Trimming left V 5 bases short and J 6 bases short, with 19 bases between. The CDR3 consists of 15 residues. The germline V gene encodes CDR1 SEHNR and CDR2 FQNEAQ (reference sequence). In DNA, the CDR3 is TGTGCCAGCAGCCCGTCTGGACCGGTATGGGATGGCTACACCTTC. Protein sequence: CASSPSGPVWDGYTF.